What follows describes a single T cell receptor beta chain. Its recognized antigen is unknown. No base quality information exists; no much larger clone differs at one position. These data come from a study of control samples from healthy donors and cancer patients (dated by TCRdb to 2018 to 2020). The receptor library was made with the immunoSEQ multiplex PCR assay. TCRdb took over this immuneACCESS table, retaining in-frame rearrangements with V and J assigned. Such tables are incomplete; in checked studies, under half of the missing clones stem from an unresolved V gene, and the remainder is unexplained. The sample table records 150,000 or so clones; roughly 94% of these occur just once. 13% to 15% of the sample belongs to the ten largest clones. This TCR was sampled from a man in his sixties with colorectal cancer. Sequences were obtained from PBMCs.

The CDR3 region reads CASSQQPGQGNIQYF. The bases are TGTGCCAGCAGCCAACAACCTGGACAGGGAAACATTCAGTACTTC. The chain is encoded by TRBV3-1 (or the pseudogene TRBV3-2) joined to TRBJ2-4; 8 central bases correspond to TRBD1. The junction shows trimming of 2 bases on V and 6 bases on J, and the gene matches do not reach 6 bases of it. The CDR3, cysteine through phenylalanine, is 15 amino acids long. CDR3 DNA only is kept here, 45 bases in frame from base 1. The germline V gene (reference sequence) specifies LGHDT as CDR1 and YNNKEL as CDR2.